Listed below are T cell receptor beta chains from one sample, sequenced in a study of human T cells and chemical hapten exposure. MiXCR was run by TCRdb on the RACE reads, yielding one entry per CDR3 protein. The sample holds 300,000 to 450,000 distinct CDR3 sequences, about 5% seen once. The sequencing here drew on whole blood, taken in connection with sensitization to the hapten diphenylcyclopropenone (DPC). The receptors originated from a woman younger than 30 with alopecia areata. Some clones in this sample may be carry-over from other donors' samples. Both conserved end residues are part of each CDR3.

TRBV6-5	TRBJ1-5	CASRPIFMGEPQHF
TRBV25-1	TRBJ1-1	CASSRQPTEAFF
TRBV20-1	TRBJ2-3	CSAGTSGGVDTQYF
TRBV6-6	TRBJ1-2	CASSYRGEISGYYGYTF
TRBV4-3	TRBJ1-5	CASSQEERQPQHF
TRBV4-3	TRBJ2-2	CASSQEPGGPNTGELFF
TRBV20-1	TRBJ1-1	CSACQGMNTEAFF
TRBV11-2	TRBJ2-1	CASRNLRQGRHTAQFF
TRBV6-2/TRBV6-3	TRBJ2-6	CASSYYWEAWVPSSGANVLTF
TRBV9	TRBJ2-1	CASSVMGSSYNEQFF
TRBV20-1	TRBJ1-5	CSAVGTGGLNQPQHF
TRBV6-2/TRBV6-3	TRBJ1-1	CASSSLLRGQAGTEAFF
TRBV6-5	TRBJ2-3	CASSNTQSTQYF
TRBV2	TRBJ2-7	CASRPTSGGTYEQYF
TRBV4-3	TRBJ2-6	CASSSLVGANVLTF
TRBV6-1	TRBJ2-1	CASIQDREGNEQFF
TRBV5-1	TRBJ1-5	CASSLGAGLSNQPQHF
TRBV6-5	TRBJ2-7	CASSRSGGTYEQYF
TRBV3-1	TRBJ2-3	CASSPEVASTDTQYF
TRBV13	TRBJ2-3	CASSLGRDTDTQYF
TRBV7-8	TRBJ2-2	CASSLVNPAGELFF
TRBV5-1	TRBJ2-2	CASKETTANTGELFF
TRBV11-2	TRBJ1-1	CASSFWVRAEAFF
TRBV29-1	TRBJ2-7	CSVRGSGEQYF
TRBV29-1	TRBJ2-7	CSVQRGPYEQYF
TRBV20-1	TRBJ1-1	CSARDRGAGSMGTEAFF
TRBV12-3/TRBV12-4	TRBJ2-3	CASSSATTSTDTQYF
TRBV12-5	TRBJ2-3	CASGRGLAGGDTDTQYF
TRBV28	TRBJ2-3	CASRETGAGTDTQYF
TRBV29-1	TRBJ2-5	CSVISGTVETQYF
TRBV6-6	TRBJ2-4	CAGGVTKNIQYF
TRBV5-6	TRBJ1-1	CASSLVAGGTEAFF
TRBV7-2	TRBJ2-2	CASSLVSSGGAGGELFF
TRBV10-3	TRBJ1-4	CAISEPTREKLFF
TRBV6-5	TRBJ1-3	CASSRGIQGSGNTIYF
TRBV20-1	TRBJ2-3	CSGDDSGGVNTQYF
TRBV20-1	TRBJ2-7	CSASSDTYEQYF
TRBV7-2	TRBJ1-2	CASSLSLGQALYGYTF
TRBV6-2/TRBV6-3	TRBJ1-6	CASSPDRILSPLHF
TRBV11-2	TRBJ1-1	CASSVEPRNTEAFF
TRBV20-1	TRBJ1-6	CSATGTSDSPLHF
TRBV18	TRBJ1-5	CASSPGQGAHQPQHF
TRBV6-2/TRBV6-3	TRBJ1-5	CASSPTPGGQPQHF
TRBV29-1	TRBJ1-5	CSVELDGEQPQHF
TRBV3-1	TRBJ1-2	CASSQAKGSTAGYTF
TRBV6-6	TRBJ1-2	CASSYGSLELYGYTF
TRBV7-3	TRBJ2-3	CASSLTQATDTQYF
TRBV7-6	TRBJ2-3	CASSFSGGTSTDTQYF
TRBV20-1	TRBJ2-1	CSARGWRDNEQFF
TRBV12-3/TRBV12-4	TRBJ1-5	CASRVGQSNQPQHF
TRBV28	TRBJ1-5	CASSSAGTGVTAQHF
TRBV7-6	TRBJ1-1	CASSLHRTGTEAFF
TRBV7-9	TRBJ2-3	CASSSQGAPTDTQYF
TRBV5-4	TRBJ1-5	CASSLGIDSNQPQHF
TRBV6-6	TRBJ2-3	CASSYGTSGGVSTDTQYF
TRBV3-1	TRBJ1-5	CASSQGNRGNQPQHF